This is a list of T cell receptor beta chains from one sample in a study of shared clonotypes between healthy human individuals. Sequenced by immunoSEQ multiplex PCR; TCRdb stores in-frame clones only, minus some. Found here are about 1.5 million clones, nearly 99% of them singletons; the top ten hold roughly 0.42%. Sequenced input: naive CD4+ T cells sorted from blood. These TCRs come from a man aged 30-40 years in good health. CDR3s include the opening cysteine and the closing phenylalanine or tryptophan. D genes are given only for firm matches. Clone size is shown for a subset of rows, as once, few, many or a class of expanded clone.

clone_size j_call v_call d_call cdr3_aa cdr3_nt
once TRBJ2-7 TRBV6-6 NA CASSWRTDYEQYF TGTGCCAGCAGCTGGAGGACAGACTACGAGCAGTACTTC
NA TRBJ2-5 TRBV6-1 NA CATKETQYF TGTGCCACCAAAGAGACCCAGTACTTC
NA TRBJ2-1 TRBV18 TRBD2 CASSPRLAVYNEQFF TGTGCCAGCTCACCACGCCTAGCGGTTTACAATGAGCAGTTCTTC
NA TRBJ2-7 TRBV5-5 NA CASSLVGPTYEQYF TGTGCCAGCAGCTTGGTGGGACCCACGTACGAGCAGTACTTC
NA TRBJ2-7 TRBV7-2 NA CASSNLGIGYEQYF TGTGCCAGCAGCAACCTAGGGATAGGTTACGAGCAGTACTTC
NA TRBJ1-1 TRBV18 NA CASSPSFLNTEAFF TGTGCCAGCTCACCGTCGTTCTTGAACACTGAAGCTTTCTTT
NA TRBJ2-7 TRBV11-2 TRBD1 CASRKMGQGSYEQYF TGTGCCAGCAGAAAAATGGGACAGGGAAGCTACGAGCAGTACTTC
NA TRBJ1-5 TRBV19 TRBD1 CASSISGGRHQPQHF TGTGCCAGTAGTATTTCAGGGGGGAGGCATCAGCCCCAGCATTTT
NA TRBJ2-5 TRBV14 TRBD2 CASSQVGRETQYF TGTGCCAGCAGCCAAGTCGGGAGGGAGACCCAGTACTTC
NA TRBJ2-2 TRBV25-1 NA CASGRWTGELFF TGTGCCAGCGGAAGATGGACCGGGGAGCTGTTTTTT
NA TRBJ2-5 TRBV27 NA CASSSLIQETQYF TGTGCCAGCAGTTCCCTGATTCAAGAGACCCAGTACTTC
NA TRBJ2-3 TRBV7-2 TRBD2 CASSLLAGGPDTQYF TGTGCCAGCAGCCTCCTAGCGGGAGGACCAGATACGCAGTATTTT
NA TRBJ1-4 TRBV7-9 TRBD1 CASSTRQGEATNEKLFF TGTGCCAGCAGCACCAGACAGGGAGAGGCAACTAATGAAAAACTGTTTTTT
NA TRBJ2-1 TRBV19 NA CASSPVSYNEQFF TGTGCCTCTAGTCCGGTGTCCTACAATGAGCAGTTCTTC
NA TRBJ2-2 TRBV9 NA CASSVAGANTGELFF TGTGCCAGCAGCGTAGCAGGGGCGAACACCGGGGAGCTGTTTTTT
NA TRBJ1-2 TRBV14 NA CASGRDADYGYTF TGTGCCAGCGGTCGCGACGCGGACTATGGCTACACCTTC
NA TRBJ1-1 TRBV29-1 NA CSAGRAGKIATEAFF TGCAGCGCTGGGAGGGCCGGGAAGATCGCGACTGAAGCTTTCTTT
NA TRBJ1-4 TRBV2 NA CASEWEATNEKLFF TGTGCCAGCGAGTGGGAAGCAACTAATGAAAAACTGTTTTTT
NA TRBJ2-6 TRBV6-5 NA CASLSWSGANVLTF TGTGCCAGCCTTTCCTGGTCTGGGGCCAACGTCCTGACTTTC
NA TRBJ2-1 TRBV11-2 TRBD2 CASSRTSAHNEQFF TGTGCCAGCAGCCGGACTAGCGCTCACAATGAGCAGTTCTTC
once TRBJ2-3 TRBV9 NA CASSVGPSGGTDTQYF TGTGCCAGCAGCGTAGGGCCCAGCGGCGGCACAGATACGCAGTATTTT
NA TRBJ1-4 TRBV18 NA CASSPLPADEKLFF TGTGCCAGCTCACCACTACCCGCCGATGAAAAACTGTTTTTT
NA TRBJ2-7 TRBV6-1 TRBD1 CASRKQGFEQYF TGTGCCAGCAGGAAACAGGGGTTCGAGCAGTACTTC
NA TRBJ2-1 TRBV7-2 TRBD2 CASSLWGTSGREQFF TGTGCCAGCAGCTTATGGGGGACTAGCGGGAGGGAGCAGTTCTTC
NA TRBJ1-2 TRBV18 TRBD1 CASSLSGTGSGGYTF TGTGCCAGCTCACTGAGCGGGACAGGGTCTGGTGGCTACACCTTC
NA TRBJ1-3 TRBV19 NA CASSVRVATTGNTIYF TGTGCCAGTAGTGTCCGGGTCGCGACAACTGGAAACACCATATATTTT
NA TRBJ1-5 TRBV23-1 NA CASSIHRRNQPQHF TGCGCCAGCAGTATCCACCGACGCAATCAGCCCCAGCATTTT
NA TRBJ1-5 TRBV19 NA CASRAPGAGGNQPQHF TGTGCCAGTAGGGCGCCGGGGGCTGGGGGCAATCAGCCCCAGCATTTT
NA TRBJ2-7 TRBV5-1 NA CASSLPSYEQYF TGCGCCAGCAGCTTGCCCTCCTACGAGCAGTACTTC
NA TRBJ1-1 TRBV10-3 NA CAISDRGFTEAFF TGTGCCATCAGTGATCGAGGGTTTACTGAAGCTTTCTTT
NA TRBJ2-1 TRBV11-2 TRBD1 CASSDRGSNNEQFF TGTGCCAGCAGCGACAGGGGATCAAACAATGAGCAGTTCTTC
NA TRBJ1-2 TRBV29-1 TRBD1 CSVGTGGDYGYTF TGCAGCGTGGGGACAGGGGGAGACTATGGCTACACCTTC
once TRBJ1-2 TRBV4-3 NA CASSQELRGSSYGYTF TGCGCCAGCAGCCAAGAATTGAGGGGCTCCAGCTATGGCTACACCTTC
NA TRBJ2-3 TRBV6-5 NA CASSRDIFTDTQYF TGTGCCAGCAGTCGGGACATCTTCACAGATACGCAGTATTTT
NA TRBJ2-3 TRBV6-5 TRBD1 CASSYARGNTDTQYF TGTGCCAGCAGTTACGCCAGGGGGAACACAGATACGCAGTATTTT
NA TRBJ2-1 TRBV28 TRBD2 CASSTLAATSDEQFF TGTGCCAGCAGTACACTAGCGGCAACCTCAGATGAGCAGTTCTTC
NA TRBJ1-3 TRBV6-5 NA CASRPDSFSGNTIYF TGTGCCAGCAGGCCGGACAGCTTCTCTGGAAACACCATATATTTT
NA TRBJ1-3 TRBV6-6 TRBD1 CASKQGAPRNTIYF TGTGCCAGCAAACAGGGGGCGCCTAGAAACACCATATATTTT
NA TRBJ1-5 TRBV6-5 TRBD1 CASSPNRGSNQPQHF TGTGCCAGCAGCCCCAACAGGGGCAGCAATCAGCCCCAGCATTTT
once TRBJ2-3 TRBV9 NA CASSVAEGALTDTQYF TGTGCCAGCAGCGTAGCTGAGGGAGCGCTCACAGATACGCAGTATTTT
NA TRBJ2-1 TRBV9 TRBD2 CASSGTGLAGFNEQFF TGTGCCAGCAGCGGGACGGGACTAGCGGGTTTCAATGAGCAGTTCTTC
NA TRBJ2-1 TRBV9 NA CASSVSSSSYNEQFF TGTGCCAGCAGCGTGAGCAGCAGCTCCTACAATGAGCAGTTCTTC
NA TRBJ1-1 TRBV27 NA CASSPRFGYAFF TGTGCCAGCAGTCCCCGGTTTGGATATGCTTTCTTT
NA TRBJ2-1 TRBV27 NA CASSLSIPHNEQFF TGTGCCAGCAGTTTATCGATCCCCCACAATGAGCAGTTCTTC
NA TRBJ2-7 TRBV9 TRBD2 CASSVGISGTGSYEQYF TGTGCCAGCAGCGTAGGGATAAGCGGGACTGGGTCCTACGAGCAGTACTTC
NA TRBJ2-3 TRBV2 TRBD2 CASSGGFAGGRVTQYF TGTGCCAGCAGTGGGGGCTTTGCGGGAGGGCGGGTTACGCAGTATTTT
NA TRBJ2-7 TRBV5-4 NA CASSLFPAGAVGEQYF TGTGCCAGCAGCTTGTTTCCAGCGGGCGCAGTCGGCGAGCAGTACTTC
NA TRBJ2-5 TRBV2 NA CASGLNQETQYF TGTGCCAGCGGACTAAACCAAGAGACCCAGTACTTC
NA TRBJ2-7 TRBV7-3 TRBD2 CASSFSGSHSYEQYF TGTGCCAGCAGCTTTAGCGGGAGTCACTCCTACGAGCAGTACTTC
NA TRBJ1-3 TRBV5-1 TRBD1 CASSYVPGQRDSGNTIYF TGCGCCAGCAGCTACGTTCCGGGACAGCGGGACTCTGGAAACACCATATATTTT
NA TRBJ2-7 TRBV11-2 NA CASSLADGTYEQYF TGTGCCAGCAGCTTAGCCGACGGGACCTACGAGCAGTACTTC
NA TRBJ2-2 TRBV9 NA CASSAVGPGAETGELFF TGTGCCAGCAGCGCAGTCGGGCCCGGGGCGGAAACCGGGGAGCTGTTTTTT
NA TRBJ2-3 TRBV18 NA CASSPIPRFEHTDTQYF TGTGCCAGCTCACCAATCCCGAGATTCGAGCACACAGATACGCAGTATTTT
many TRBJ1-4 TRBV7-9 NA CASSLTGTDEKLFF TGTGCCAGCAGCTTAACAGGGACGGACGAAAAACTGTTTTTT
NA TRBJ2-1 TRBV4-2 TRBD2 CASSQEGTKQFF TGTGCCAGCAGCCAAGAAGGGACTAAGCAGTTCTTC
NA TRBJ1-1 TRBV5-4 NA CALAPGVGTEAFF TGTGCCTTAGCCCCGGGGGTCGGCACTGAAGCTTTCTTT